This T cell receptor beta chain was sequenced in a study of cytomegalovirus exposure and HLA in healthy donors. Study-level findings and limits: The authors confirmed in vitro that a few CMV-associated chains were specific for CMV antigens.

With regard to this clone: Its antigen is still unknown.

Trimming took off 3 bases at V and 6 bases at J, with 12 bases between the two ends. CDR1 and CDR2 from the germline V gene are MNHEY and SVGAGI. CDR3 length: 13 amino acids. Data came from immunoSEQ multiplex PCR; TCRdb stores just in-frame clones and leaves some out. The sample includes 200,000 to 250,000 clones, about 90% of them seen just once. Sequenced material: PBMCs. The clonotype comes from a young woman in good health and CMV-seronegative. The rearrangement uses TRBV6-5 and TRBJ2-7; D not certain. The CDR3, as DNA: TGTGCCAGCAGTTATGGTGAGGCGAGCGAGCAGTACTTC. This translates into CASSYGEASEQYF.